The rows below give T cell receptor beta chains drawn from one sample of a study of cytomegalovirus exposure and HLA in healthy donors. Using immunoSEQ multiplex PCR, the repertoire was profiled, and TCRdb retains in-frame clones only, with some absent. The sample has 95,000 to 150,000 clones, over 65% seen once. Source material: PBMCs. These TCRs come from a woman aged 40 to 55 in good health and CMV-seropositive. The CDR3 runs from the conserved cysteine through the conserved F or W. A D gene is named only where the DNA matches it firmly. Some rows have no size entry. The others give once, few or many, or a class for an expanded clone.

TRBV5-1	.	TRBD2	TRBJ2-7	TGCGCCAGCAGCCCGGGACTAGCGGGGGATTTCTCCTACGAGCAGTACTTC	CASSPGLAGDFSYEQYF
TRBV28	.	TRBD2	TRBJ2-3	TGTGCCAGCAGGGCCCCTAGCGGGAGTACCACAGATACGCAGTATTTT	CASRAPSGSTTDTQYF
TRBV5-1	.	TRBD1	TRBJ2-3	TGCGCCAGCAGCTTGAGCGGACAGGGCGGGACAGATACGCAGTATTTT	CASSLSGQGGTDTQYF
TRBV5-1	.	TRBD2	TRBJ2-3	TGCGCCAGCAGCTTGGAAGCGGGACCTACAGATACGCAGTATTTT	CASSLEAGPTDTQYF
TRBV6-4	.	TRBD1	TRBJ1-1	TGTGCCAGCACCCCTGAGGAGGGGGCAGGCACTGAAGCTTTCTTT	CASTPEEGAGTEAFF
TRBV6-8	.	TRBD1	TRBJ1-3	TGTGCCAGCAGTTATGGGACAGGGAGCGGAAACACCATATATTTT	CASSYGTGSGNTIYF
TRBV10-1	.	.	TRBJ2-5	TGCGCCAGCAGTGAGTCCCTTGAAGAGACCCAGTACTTC	CASSESLEETQYF
TRBV7-9	once	TRBD2	TRBJ2-5	TGTGCCAGCAGCACTACTAGCGGGGGGAACAAAGAGACCCAGTACTTC	CASSTTSGGNKETQYF
TRBV28	.	.	TRBJ2-6	TGTGCCAGCAGAAGCCCTACAGGGGGGGCTGGGGCCAACGTCCTGACTTTC	CASRSPTGGAGANVLTF
TRBV10-3	.	TRBD1	TRBJ2-2	TGTGCCATCCTTTCGGACAGGGGAACCGGGGAGCTGTTTTTT	CAILSDRGTGELFF
TRBV19	.	TRBD1	TRBJ1-1	TGTGCCAGTAGTGCCAAAACAGGGGCGAACACTGAAGCTTTCTTT	CASSAKTGANTEAFF
TRBV15	.	.	TRBJ2-5	TGTGCCACCAGCAGAGATAATACAGGGACGGAGACCCAGTACTTC	CATSRDNTGTETQYF
TRBV5-1	.	TRBD2	TRBJ2-3	TGCGCCAGCAGCTCTTTACTCACTAGCGGGATGGGAGATACGCAGTATTTT	CASSSLLTSGMGDTQYF
TRBV5-4	.	.	TRBJ2-7	TGTGCCAGCGGCCGGGGTCAAGGGCCTTACGAGCAGTACTTC	CASGRGQGPYEQYF
TRBV14	.	.	TRBJ1-1	TGTGCCAGCAGCCAAGTTGGGGGCGCGAACACTGAAGCTTTCTTT	CASSQVGGANTEAFF
TRBV6-4	once	.	TRBJ1-1	TGTGCCAGCAGCAACGACAGGAACACTGAAGCTTTCTTT	CASSNDRNTEAFF
TRBV7-9	.	TRBD1	TRBJ1-5	TGTGCCAGCAGCCCCGGGACAGCGACCAATCAGCCCCAGCATTTT	CASSPGTATNQPQHF
TRBV19	few	.	TRBJ1-1	TGTGCCAGTACCTTCGCGGGGCAGACTGAAGCTTTCTTT	CASTFAGQTEAFF
TRBV7-9	few	.	TRBJ1-5	TGTTCCAGCAGCTCCGGGCCAAGGAGTTCAGCGGGCAATCAGCCCCAGCATTTT	CSSSSGPRSSAGNQPQHF
TRBV2	.	.	TRBJ1-2	TGTGCCAGCAGTGATGGGGGGGCCGATGGCTACACCTTC	CASSDGGADGYTF
TRBV7-9	.	.	TRBJ1-4	TGTGCCAGCAGCTTAGTGGGGGAGGGTGGAACTAATGAAAAACTGTTTTTT	CASSLVGEGGTNEKLFF
TRBV6-6	.	.	TRBJ2-3	TGTGCCAGCAGTCTCGGCGGGATCACAGATACGCAGTATTTT	CASSLGGITDTQYF
TRBV2	.	TRBD2	TRBJ2-7	TGTGCCAGCGTGCGGGAGGCCCCGGGAGAGCAGTACTTC	CASVREAPGEQYF
TRBV2	.	TRBD2	TRBJ2-5	TGTGCCAGTCACTCCGGGACTAGCAATCGGGAGACCCAGTACTTC	CASHSGTSNRETQYF
TRBV6-1	.	TRBD1	TRBJ1-5	TGTGCCAGCAGTGAAGCTCTACAGGGGCGGAACAATCAGCCCCAGCATTTT	CASSEALQGRNNQPQHF
TRBV19	few	.	TRBJ1-1	TGTGCCAGTAGTATATGGGGACTCGACACTGAAGCTTTCTTT	CASSIWGLDTEAFF
TRBV12-5	.	.	TRBJ1-4	TGTGCTAGTGGTTTAACAGTAACTAATGAAAAACTGTTTTTT	CASGLTVTNEKLFF
TRBV9	.	.	TRBJ1-6	TGTGCCAGCAGCGGACAGGCCGGGAATTCACCCCTCCACTTT	CASSGQAGNSPLHF
TRBV18	.	TRBD1	TRBJ2-7	TGTGCCAGCTCACCCGGGACAGGGGGCCTGGACGAGCAGTACTTC	CASSPGTGGLDEQYF
TRBV5-1	.	.	TRBJ2-1	TGCGCCAGCAGCCCCTTCCCTCGGAGTGTCGATGAGCAGTTCTTC	CASSPFPRSVDEQFF
TRBV19	.	.	TRBJ1-2	TGTGCCAGTAGTTCACCGACAGGACTCTCGGGCTACACCTTC	CASSSPTGLSGYTF
TRBV15	.	.	TRBJ1-1	TGTGCCACCAGGTTGGGACAACCGAACACTGAAGCTTTCTTT	CATRLGQPNTEAFF